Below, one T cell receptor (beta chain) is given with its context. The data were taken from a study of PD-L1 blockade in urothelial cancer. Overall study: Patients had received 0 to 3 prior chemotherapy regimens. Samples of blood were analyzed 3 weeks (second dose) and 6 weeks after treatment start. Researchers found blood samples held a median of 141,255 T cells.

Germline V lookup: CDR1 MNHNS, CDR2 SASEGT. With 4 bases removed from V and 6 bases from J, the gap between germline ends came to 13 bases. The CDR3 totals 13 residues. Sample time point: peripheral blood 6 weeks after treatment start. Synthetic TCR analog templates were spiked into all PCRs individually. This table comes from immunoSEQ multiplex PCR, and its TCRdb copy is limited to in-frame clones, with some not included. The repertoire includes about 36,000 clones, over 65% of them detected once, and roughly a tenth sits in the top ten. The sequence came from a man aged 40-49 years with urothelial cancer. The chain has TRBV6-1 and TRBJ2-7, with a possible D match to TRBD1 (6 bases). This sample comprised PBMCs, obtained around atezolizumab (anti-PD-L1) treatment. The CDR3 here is CASSAIQGPEQYF. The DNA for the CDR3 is TGTGCCAGCAGTGCTATACAGGGTCCCGAGCAGTACTTC.